Given below is one T cell receptor (beta chain) in context. The antigen is undetermined. The authors ran a second PCR of roughly 6 to 12 cycles using a sample-barcoded 5' primer and a J-beta primer mix. Every sample gave at least 2.5 million paired-end reads containing CDR3. TCRdb passed the 5' RACE reads through MiXCR, listing each CDR3 protein once. The repertoire has roughly 800,000 distinct CDR3 sequences, roughly 60% of them found once; the top ten carry around 22%. This CDR3 spans 14 amino acids. Germline assignment: CDR1 SGHTA and CDR2 FQGNSA. Trimming cost V 4 bases and J 5 bases, with 15 bases left between them. These data originate in a study of blood T cells in healthy people across ages. Study-level points and caveats: Expanded clonotype shifts may have been confounded, as the donors had an unknown CMV status. Per million T cells, the diversity of TCR beta decreased roughly linearly as age advanced.

The chain combines TRBV7-2 with TRBJ2-7; D is possibly TRBD1 or TRBD2 (5 bases each). Sequenced: blood. The source is a man aged 25 to 40 in good health. CDR3 sequence reads: CASSSYTGTNEQYF. The CDR3 DNA reads TGTGCCAGCAGCTCTTACACGGGGACCAACGAGCAGTACTTC. The variable domain in full, completed from reference TRBV7-2 and TRBJ2-7, reads GAGVSQSPSNKVTEKGKDVELRCDPISGHTALYWYRQSLGQGLEFLIYFQGNSAPDKSGLPSDRFSAERTGGSVSTLTIQRTQQEDSAVYLCASSSYTGTNEQYFGPGTRLTVT.